Listed here is a single T cell receptor beta chain. This specimen belongs to a study of cytomegalovirus exposure and HLA in healthy donors. Use of 60 Vbeta and 13 Jbeta primers characterized the PCR. TCRdb's table, derived via immunoSEQ multiplex PCR, lists solely in-frame clones and lacks some. The sample includes roughly 160,000 clones, 70% to 80% of them seen just once. The source material was PBMCs. This TCR was recovered from a man aged 35-49 years in good health and CMV-seronegative.

This CDR3 reads CSVGRQGPYEQYF. CDR3 nucleotide sequence: TGCAGCGTTGGTAGACAGGGACCCTACGAGCAGTACTTC. The rearrangement links TRBV29-1 to TRBJ2-5, with 7 bases identical to TRBD1. TRBJ2-7 explains the end of the DNA better; the J call may be wrong. The CDR3 sequence is 13 residues long. Germline V gene data show CDR1 as SQVTM and CDR2 as ANQGSEA.